The T cell receptor beta chain under discussion was sequenced for a study of blood T cell repertoires in COVID-19. For the study at large: PBMCs, B-cell-depleted T cells, or T cells were the source of the cDNA or gDNA that made up the material.

In the study's own analysis: Estimated nucleated cell counts came from reference gene primer amplification. Clones were sequenced by immunoSEQ multiplex PCR, and TCRdb holds only the in-frame ones, with some missing. V and J calls and clone size follow that table, whereas D and trimming were derived from the DNA. The sample shows some 320,000 clones, 75% to 90% of them seen only once. The CDR3 has 16 amino acids. V lost 0 bases, J lost 2 bases, and 13 bases lay in between. CDR1 is LGHNA, CDR2 YSLEER, per germline. The specimen was PBMCs or T cells enriched from blood (not recorded which). The J gene is TRBJ1-2, the V gene TRBV4-3, with D unclear. This receptor was taken from a woman in her thirties who had been exposed to COVID-19. The CDR3 DNA reads TGCGCCAGCAGCCAAGATTTCGGAGGGCTAAACTATGGCTACACCTTC. Translated, it gives CASSQDFGGLNYGYTF.